Listed below are T cell receptor beta chains from one sample, sequenced in a study of shared clonotypes between healthy human individuals. Only in-frame clones appear in the TCRdb table, and some are missing; sequencing was by immunoSEQ multiplex PCR. Here the sample spans roughly 1.4 million clones, just under 99% being singletons. Sequencing was carried out using naive CD4+ T cells sorted from blood. These receptors originate from a man aged 30 to 39 in good health. Each CDR3 is given with its conserved first and last residue. A D gene is named only where the DNA matches it firmly. Not all rows give a size; the values are once, few, many and, for expanded clones, a class.

D gene | J gene | clone size | V gene | CDR3 protein | CDR3 DNA
- | TRBJ1-2 | - | TRBV27 | CASSLAGIGGYTF | TGTGCCAGCAGTTTGGCGGGGATTGGCGGCTACACCTTC
TRBD1 | TRBJ2-6 | - | TRBV5-4 | CASSAGTGGYSGANVLTF | TGTGCCAGCAGCGCCGGGACAGGGGGTTATTCTGGGGCCAACGTCCTGACTTTC
- | TRBJ2-1 | once | TRBV6-6 | CASSYSPLGNEQFF | TGTGCCAGCAGTTACTCGCCTCTGGGCAATGAGCAGTTCTTC
TRBD1 | TRBJ2-3 | - | TRBV14 | CASSQSLGQVPTDTQYF | TGTGCCAGCAGCCAGTCCCTAGGACAGGTCCCCACAGATACGCAGTATTTT
TRBD1 | TRBJ1-3 | - | TRBV7-6 | CASRVLTGVGNTIYF | TGTGCCAGCAGAGTACTGACAGGGGTCGGAAACACCATATATTTT
- | TRBJ1-4 | once | TRBV11-2 | CASSLVGGTNEKLFF | TGTGCCAGCAGCTTAGTCGGGGGGACTAATGAAAAACTGTTTTTT
TRBD1 | TRBJ1-5 | - | TRBV18 | CASSPRQGGPLNQPQHF | TGTGCCAGCTCACCTAGACAGGGGGGTCCTCTCAATCAGCCCCAGCATTTT
- | TRBJ1-2 | once | TRBV6-5 | CASSYSMLFSGYTF | TGTGCCAGCAGTTACTCCATGTTGTTCAGTGGCTACACCTTC
TRBD1 | TRBJ1-2 | - | TRBV6-5 | CASSHRSRGDYGYTF | TGTGCCAGCAGTCACAGGTCCAGGGGGGACTATGGCTACACCTTC
- | TRBJ2-2 | - | TRBV10-1 | CASSQEAGTGELFF | TGCGCCAGCAGCCAGGAGGCCGGCACCGGGGAGCTGTTTTTT
- | TRBJ2-5 | - | TRBV25-1 | CASSLGARETQYF | TGTGCCAGCAGCTTAGGGGCGCGGGAGACCCAGTACTTC
TRBD2 | TRBJ2-7 | - | TRBV5-1 | CASKVTSGSYEQYF | TGCGCCAGCAAGGTGACTAGCGGGAGTTACGAGCAGTACTTC
- | TRBJ2-5 | - | TRBV11-2 | CASSLGGPLQETQYF | TGTGCCAGCAGCTTAGGGGGACCGTTACAAGAGACCCAGTACTTC
TRBD1 | TRBJ2-7 | once | TRBV18 | CASSPRDRGFSSEQYF | TGTGCCAGCTCACCCCGGGACAGGGGATTTTCAAGCGAGCAGTACTTC
- | TRBJ2-7 | - | TRBV5-1 | CASSLTRVGEQYF | TGCGCCAGCAGCTTGACCAGGGTTGGCGAGCAGTACTTC
- | TRBJ2-7 | - | TRBV7-9 | CASSGGTPNPYEQYF | TGTGCCAGCAGCGGGGGGACACCTAATCCCTACGAGCAGTACTTC
- | TRBJ1-5 | - | TRBV2 | CASSEERRDQPQHF | TGTGCCAGCAGTGAAGAACGTCGGGATCAGCCCCAGCATTTT
- | TRBJ2-1 | - | TRBV13 | CASSPTGAIGNEQFF | TGTGCCAGCAGCCCTACGGGAGCGATAGGCAATGAGCAGTTCTTC